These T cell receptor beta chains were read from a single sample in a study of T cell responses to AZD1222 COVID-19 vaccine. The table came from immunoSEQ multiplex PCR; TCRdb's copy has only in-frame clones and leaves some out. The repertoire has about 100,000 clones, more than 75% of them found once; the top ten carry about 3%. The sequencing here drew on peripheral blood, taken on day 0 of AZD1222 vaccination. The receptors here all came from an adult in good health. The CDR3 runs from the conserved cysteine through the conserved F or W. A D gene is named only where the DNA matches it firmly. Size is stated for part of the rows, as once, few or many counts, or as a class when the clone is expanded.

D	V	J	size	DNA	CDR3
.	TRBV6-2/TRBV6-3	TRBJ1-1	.	TGTGCCAGCAGTCTTAGGGAGGTAGGAGAAGCTTTCTTT	CASSLREVGEAFF
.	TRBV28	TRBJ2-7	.	TGTGCCAGCAGACTTGGGGTGGTGAACGAGCAGTACTTC	CASRLGVVNEQYF
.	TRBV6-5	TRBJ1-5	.	TGTGCCAGCAGTACCGCCCGAAATCAGCCCCAGCATTTT	CASSTARNQPQHF
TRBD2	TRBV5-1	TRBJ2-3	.	TGCGCCAGCAGCTCCGGACTAGCGGGGGGGCGCGATACGCAGTATTTT	CASSSGLAGGRDTQYF
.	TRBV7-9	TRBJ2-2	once	TGTGCGGGAATTAGGGTTACCGGGGAGCTGTTTTTT	CAGIRVTGELFF
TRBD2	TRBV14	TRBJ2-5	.	TGTGCCAGCAGCCCCATTAGCGGGGGACAAGAGACCCAGTACTTC	CASSPISGGQETQYF
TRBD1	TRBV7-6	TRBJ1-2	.	TGTGCCAGCAGCGGGGGACAGGGTCTACGGCTGGCTAACTATGGCTACACCTTC	CASSGGQGLRLANYGYTF
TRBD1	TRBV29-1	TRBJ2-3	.	TGCAGCGTTGAAGATATAGGACAGGGGAAAGAGGCAGATACGCAGTATTTT	CSVEDIGQGKEADTQYF
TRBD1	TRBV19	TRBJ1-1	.	TGTGCCAGTAGCCTAGACAGGGAGGTCACTGAAGCTTTCTTT	CASSLDREVTEAFF
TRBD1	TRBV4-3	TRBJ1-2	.	TGCGCCAGCAGCCAAGGATCCCAGGGGGGCTATGGCTACACCTTC	CASSQGSQGGYGYTF
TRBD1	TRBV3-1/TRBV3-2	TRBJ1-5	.	TGTGCCAGCAGCCGGACAGGAGGAAATCAGCCCCAGCATTTT	CASSRTGGNQPQHF
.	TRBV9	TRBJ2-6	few	TGTGCCAGCAGCGGTAGTCCCAGGGGCTCTGGGGCCAACGTCCTGACTTTC	CASSGSPRGSGANVLTF
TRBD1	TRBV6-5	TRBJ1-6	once	TGTGCCAGCAGCCCGGACAGGGGAGGAAGCTCACCCCTCCACTTT	CASSPDRGGSSPLHF
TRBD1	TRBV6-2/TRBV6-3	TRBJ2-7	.	TGTGCCAGCAGTCGGACAGGGGGTCCCTACGAGCAGTACTTC	CASSRTGGPYEQYF
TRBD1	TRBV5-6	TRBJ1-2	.	TGTGCCAGCAGCAAGGACAGGTACCGATTTGACTGGGGCTACACCTTC	CASSKDRYRFDWGYTF
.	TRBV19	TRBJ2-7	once	TGTGCCAGTAGTACCCACAGGGGAGGCGAGCAGTACTTC	CASSTHRGGEQYF
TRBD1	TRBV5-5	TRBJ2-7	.	TGTGCCAGCAGCTCAGGGACAGGGCTCGACGAGCAGTACTTC	CASSSGTGLDEQYF
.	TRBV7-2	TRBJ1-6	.	TGTGCCAGCAGCCCCCCCAGGGTAAATTCACCCCTCCACTTT	CASSPPRVNSPLHF
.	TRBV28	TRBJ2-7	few	TGTGCCAGCAGTTTGTTTAGGAACGAGCAGTACTTC	CASSLFRNEQYF
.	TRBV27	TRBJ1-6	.	TGTGCCAGCAGTTCAGGAAGCTCCTATAATTCACCCCTCCACTTT	CASSSGSSYNSPLHF
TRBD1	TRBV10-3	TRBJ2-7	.	TGTGCCATCAGGGGACAGGGGAGGACCTACGAGCAGTACTTC	CAIRGQGRTYEQYF
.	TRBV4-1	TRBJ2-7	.	TGCGCCAGCAGCCAAGTGGGGTGGAAGGGCGCCGTGAACTTC	CASSQVGWKGAVNF
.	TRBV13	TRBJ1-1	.	TGTGCCAGCAGGCTAAACAAAGAGGGCAGGGTGCGAGCTTTCTTT	CASRLNKEGRVRAFF
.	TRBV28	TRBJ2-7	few	TGTGCCAGCTCCCCTAGGCAGGGGCGGGGCTCCTACGAGCAGTACTTC	CASSPRQGRGSYEQYF
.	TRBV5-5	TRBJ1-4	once	TGTGCCAGCAGCTTGGCCGGGACCCAACTCCGTGAAAAACTGTTTTTT	CASSLAGTQLREKLFF
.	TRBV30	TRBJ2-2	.	TGTGCCTGGGGGGATTGGGGCGCGAACACCGGGGAGCTGTTTTTT	CAWGDWGANTGELFF
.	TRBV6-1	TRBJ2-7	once	TGTGCCAGCAGTGAACCGGGGACGGGGACCTACGAGCAGTACTTC	CASSEPGTGTYEQYF
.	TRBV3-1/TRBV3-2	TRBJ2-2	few	TGTGCCAGCAGCCCCATTAGCGGGGAGCTGTTTTTT	CASSPISGELFF
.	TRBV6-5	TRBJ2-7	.	TGTGCCAGCAGTTACTCCTTAGGGGTCGAGGGCGAGCAGTACTTC	CASSYSLGVEGEQYF
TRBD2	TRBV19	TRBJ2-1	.	TGTGCCAGTAGTACCCGACTAGCGAGTAATGAGCAGTTCTTC	CASSTRLASNEQFF
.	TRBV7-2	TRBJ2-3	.	TGTGCCAGCAGCCCGGGACACAGCACAGATACGCAGTATTTT	CASSPGHSTDTQYF
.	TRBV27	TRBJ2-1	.	TGTGCCAGCAGTCCCCCTATAGCGGACCTCAACAATGAGCAGTTCTTC	CASSPPIADLNNEQFF
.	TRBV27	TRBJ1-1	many	TGTGCCAGCAGTTTGACAGCTCTGAACACTGAAGCTTTCTTT	CASSLTALNTEAFF
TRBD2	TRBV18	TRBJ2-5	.	TGTGCCAGCTCACCCCCAGCGGGGGGGAAGGAGACCCAGTACTTC	CASSPPAGGKETQYF
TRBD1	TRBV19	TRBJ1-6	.	TGTGCCAGTAGTCTATACAGGGGTCTCTCCTATAATTCACCCCTCCACTTT	CASSLYRGLSYNSPLHF
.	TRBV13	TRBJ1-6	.	TGTGCCAGCAGCCTCCAGGGCGCGGGCAATTCACCCCTCCACTTT	CASSLQGAGNSPLHF
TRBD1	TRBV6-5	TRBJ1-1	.	TGTGCCAGCAGTTGGACAGGGGGCGAAGCTTTCTTT	CASSWTGGEAFF
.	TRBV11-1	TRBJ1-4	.	TGTGCCAGCAGCTTACTTAGGAGTGGAAATGAAAAACTGTTTTTT	CASSLLRSGNEKLFF
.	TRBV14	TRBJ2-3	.	TGTGCCAGCGCCTCGGGACTCAGCACAGATACGCAGTATTTT	CASASGLSTDTQYF
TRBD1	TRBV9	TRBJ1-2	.	TGTGCCAGCAGCGTAACCGGGACAGGGATTTTGGGGGGGATATTTGGCTACACCTTC	CASSVTGTGILGGIFGYTF
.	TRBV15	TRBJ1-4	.	TGTGCCACCGGGAGGGTGAATGAAAAACTGTTTTTT	CATGRVNEKLFF
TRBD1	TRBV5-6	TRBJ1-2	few	TGTGCCAGCAGCTTGGCCCTCAGGGGGCGACCTGGCTACACCTTC	CASSLALRGRPGYTF
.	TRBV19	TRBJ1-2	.	TGTGCCAGTAGTAGTGGACCTACGGGGTATGGCTACACCTTC	CASSSGPTGYGYTF
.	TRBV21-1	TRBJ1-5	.	TGTGCCAGCAGCAAGAGGGACTGTTCTAGCAATCAGCCCCAGCATTTT	CASSKRDCSSNQPQHF
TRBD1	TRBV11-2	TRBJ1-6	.	TGTGCCAGCAGCTTAGGGAGGACAGGGCGTTCACCCCTCCACTTT	CASSLGRTGRSPLHF
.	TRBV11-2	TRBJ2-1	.	TGTGCCAGCCAAACAGACGGGGTGGGTGAGCAGTTCTTC	CASQTDGVGEQFF
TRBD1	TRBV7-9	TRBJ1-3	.	TGTGCCAGCACACATCCCGCGGGACAGGCTAAAGGGAGCTCTGGAAACACCATATATTTT	CASTHPAGQAKGSSGNTIYF
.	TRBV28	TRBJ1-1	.	TGTGCCAGCAGTTTAGGACAGACGAGCGCTGAAGCTTTCTTT	CASSLGQTSAEAFF
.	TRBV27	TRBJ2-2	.	TGTGCCAGCAGTTGGGCTGGAGGCGGGGAGCTGTTTTTT	CASSWAGGGELFF
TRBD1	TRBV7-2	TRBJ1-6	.	TGTGCCAGCAGCTTAGGGGACAGGGGCTATAATTCACCCCTCCACTTT	CASSLGDRGYNSPLHF
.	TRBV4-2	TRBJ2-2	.	TGTGCCAGCAGCCAAGTGGCCCGGACTGACACCGGGGAGCTGTTTTTT	CASSQVARTDTGELFF
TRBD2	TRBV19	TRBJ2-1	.	TGTGCCAGTAGTATTTTTAGTCGGGGGGTTTGGGGCAATGAGCAGTTCTTC	CASSIFSRGVWGNEQFF
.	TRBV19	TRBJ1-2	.	TGTGCCAGTAGTCTTAACAGGAACTATGGCTACACCTTC	CASSLNRNYGYTF
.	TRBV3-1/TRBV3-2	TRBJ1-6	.	TGTGCCAGCAGCCCCCTCTTGGCCTCAGACAATTCACCCCTCCACTTT	CASSPLLASDNSPLHF